The 20 T cell receptor beta chains reported below all come from one sample, sequenced in a study of blood T cells in healthy people across ages. A second PCR of 7 to 11 cycles used a sample-barcoded 5' primer and a J-beta primer mix. MiXCR, applied by TCRdb to the 5' RACE reads, yields one record per CDR3 protein. The data contain just over 1 million distinct CDR3 sequences, 45% of them seen just once; the ten biggest clones take up 15% to 20%. Input material: blood. The receptors were sampled from a woman aged 60-75 years in good health.

This rearrangement joins TRBV7-9 to TRBJ1-2; the match to TRBD1 covers 12 bases. Germline loops: CDR1 SEHNR, CDR2 FQNEAQ (reference sequence). J gave up 7 bases and V 5 bases, and 8 bases lay outside the gene matches. The CDR3 is 15 residues long. CDR3 region: CASSIPGQGASGYTF. The CDR3 nucleotides are TGTGCCAGCAGCATCCCGGGACAGGGGGCTTCTGGCTACACCTTC.

The V call is TRBV5-1, the J call TRBJ2-3; 10 bases match TRBD1. V trimming: 4 bases; J trimming: 6 bases; junction bases outside the gene matches: 11. CDR3 length equals 16 residues. Germline-derived CDR1 and CDR2 are SGHRS and YFSETQ. The CDR3 spells CASSHSGQGKWDTQYF. In nucleotides, the CDR3 is TGCGCCAGCAGCCACTCGGGACAGGGGAAGTGGGATACGCAGTATTTT.

About this clonotype itself: Its ends do not fully match the called genes, so a read error is possible. This sequence joins TRBV11-2 and TRBJ2-1, with 9 bases fitting TRBD2. Germline V gives CDR1 SGHAT, CDR2 FQNNGV. The CDR3 contains 16 residues. The DNA for the CDR3 is TGTGCCAACAGCTTAGTAGCGGGAGACGCATACAATGAGCAGTTCTTC. It yields the protein CANSLVAGDAYNEQFF.

This clonotype was seen a handful of times. The genes are TRBV7-9 and TRBJ2-3; TRBD2 is a possible D gene (5 bases). The CDR3 sequence is 13 residues long. In germline, CDR1 is SEHNR, CDR2 FQNEAQ (reference sequence). V was cut by 5 bases and J by 3 bases, with 9 bases left in between. The CDR3 reads CASSGSMTDTQYF. CDR3 nucleotides: TGTGCCAGCAGCGGGAGTATGACAGATACGCAGTATTTT.

V usage is TRBV5-1 and J usage is TRBJ1-1; a possible D gene is TRBD1 (6 bases). CDR3 length equals 14 residues. Trimming left V 1 base short and J 5 bases short, with 12 bases between. Germline CDR1 SGHRS, CDR2 YFSETQ. The CDR3 loop reads CASSLRRGGTEAFF. The CDR3, as DNA: TGCGCCAGCAGCTTGCGCAGGGGCGGTACTGAAGCTTTCTTT.

Concerning this clonotype itself: The junction does not match germline at one end; this may be a read error. The rearrangement links TRBV12-3 or TRBV12-4 to TRBJ1-1, with 7 bases aligning to TRBD1. The CDR3 length is 14 residues. CDR3 in amino acids: CTSSPGQLNTEAFF. Written as DNA, the CDR3 is TGTACCAGCAGTCCGGGACAGCTGAACACTGAAGCTTTCTTT.

The chain has TRBV6-2 or TRBV6-3 and TRBJ2-7; TRBD2 aligns across 13 bases. This CDR3 is 19 amino acids long. V shed 5 bases and J 3 bases; nucleotides not matched to a gene: 16. Germline V gene sequence: CDR1 MNHEY, CDR2 SVGEGT. The CDR3 sequence: CASSGAGGTSGTGLYEQYF. The CDR3 DNA reads as TGTGCCAGCAGTGGCGCCGGAGGGACTAGCGGGACCGGCCTCTACGAGCAGTACTTC.

The chain couples TRBV6-1 to TRBJ2-1; TRBD2 matches 8 bases. The trim removed 1 base at V and 6 bases at J, leaving 2 bases unmatched. The CDR3 spans 14 residues. Germline V CDR1 and CDR2: MNHNS, SASEGT. CDR3 bases: TGTGCCAGCAGTGAAGGCGGGACTAGCAATGAGCAGTTCTTC. Amino acid sequence: CASSEGGTSNEQFF.

The V gene is TRBV20-1, the J gene TRBJ2-2, with 7 bases fitting TRBD1. V trimming: 6 bases; J trimming: 2 bases; junction bases outside the gene matches: 9. Per germline, CDR1 DFQATT and CDR2 SNEGSKA (reference sequence). This CDR3 region has 15 residues. For the CDR3, the DNA is TGCAGTGCGCCGGGACAGCGAGAAAACACCGGGGAGCTGTTTTTT. Its protein is CSAPGQRENTGELFF.

This clonotype was seen a single time. J is TRBJ2-5 and V is TRBV20-1, with 7 bases matching TRBD2. The CDR3 sequence is 15 residues long. V lost 3 bases and J lost 5; bases outside the gene matches: 12. The germline V gene has CDR1 DFQATT and CDR2 SNEGSKA (reference sequence). CDR3 sequence reads: CSASRYGNGRETQYF. CDR3 coding DNA: TGCAGTGCTAGCCGATATGGCAACGGGAGGGAGACCCAGTACTTC.

This chain connects TRBV12-3 or TRBV12-4 to TRBJ2-5; D is perhaps TRBD2 (6 bases). The germline V and J ends were trimmed by 6 bases and 0 bases, with 11 bases remaining between them. The CDR3 sequence is 14 residues long. This chain's CDR3 is CASSRDSNQETQYF. In DNA form, the CDR3 reads TGTGCCAGCAGCCGGGACTCTAACCAAGAGACCCAGTACTTC.

This chain links TRBV20-1 with TRBJ2-7; 8 bases are a match to TRBD2. After removal of 6 bases from V and 4 bases from J, the junction contained 8 bases not matched to a gene. This CDR3 has 13 residues. Germline V gene lookup returns CDR1 DFQATT and CDR2 SNEGSKA (reference sequence). The CDR3 DNA reads as TGCAGTGCCCGGGGTAGCGGGAATTACGAGCAGTACTTC. It translates to CSARGSGNYEQYF.

V is TRBV3-1 and J is TRBJ2-2, with D unresolved. Germline values: CDR1 LGHDT, CDR2 YNNKEL (reference sequence). V was cut by 4 bases and J by 3 bases, with 6 bases left in between. The CDR3 extends over 13 amino acids. This CDR3 is CASSLSYTGELFF. The CDR3 nucleotides are TGTGCCAGCAGCCTCAGTTACACCGGGGAGCTGTTTTTT. The full variable domain, completed using reference TRBV3-1 and TRBJ2-2, is DTAVSQTPKYLVTQMGNDKSIKCEQNLGHDTMYWYKQDSKKFLKIMFSYNNKELIINETVPNRFSPKSPDKAHLNLHINSLELGDSAVYFCASSLSYTGELFFGEGSRLTVL.

This clonotype showed up many times. The chain recombines TRBV11-2 with TRBJ2-3; TRBD2 might be the D (6 bases). This CDR3 region has 15 residues. CDR1 SGHAT and CDR2 FQNNGV come from the germline V gene. Trimming cost V 3 bases and J 0 bases, with 10 bases left between them. The DNA of the CDR3 is TGTGCCAGCAGCTTCGGGGGACCTAGCACAGATACGCAGTATTTT. Its translation: CASSFGGPSTDTQYF.

The chain links TRBV7-9 to TRBJ2-7, with 10 nucleotides matching TRBD2. CDR1 is SEHNR and CDR2 is FQNEAQ in the germline V gene (reference sequence). The CDR3 is 17 amino acids. Trimming at V came to 4 bases and at J to 1 base, leaving 10 bases not matched to a gene. CDR3 nucleotides: TGTGCCAGCAGCTCGATAGGAGCGGGAGGGCCGTCCTACGAGCAGTACTTC. It encodes CASSSIGAGGPSYEQYF.

The genes are TRBV6-6 and TRBJ2-3, with 9 bases identical to TRBD2. CDR1 and CDR2 (germline): MNHNY, SVGAGI (reference sequence). V trimming: 6 bases; J trimming: 4 bases; junction bases outside the gene matches: 8. This CDR3 has 15 amino acids. In DNA, the CDR3 is TGTGCCAGCAGAGTAGCGGGAGTTGGAGCAGATACGCAGTATTTT. It codes for CASRVAGVGADTQYF.

This clonotype was found many times. The rearrangement links TRBV20-1 to TRBJ2-3; D gene ambiguous. CDR3 length: 13 amino acids. Germline V gives CDR1 DFQATT, CDR2 SNEGSKA (reference sequence). Trimming removed 6 bases at V and 0 bases at J, with 10 bases between. The CDR3 region is CSAPSPSTDTQYF. Written as DNA, the CDR3 is TGCAGTGCACCGTCCCCTAGCACAGATACGCAGTATTTT.

This clonotype was counted a few times. V and J are TRBV20-1 and TRBJ2-3; TRBD2 aligns across 9 bases. With 4 bases clipped from V and 8 bases from J, the junction kept 1 base outside the gene matches. The CDR3 has 11 residues. The V gene's germline CDR1 is DFQATT and CDR2 SNEGSKA (reference sequence). This CDR3 reads CSANSGGTQYF. The CDR3, as DNA: TGCAGTGCTAATAGCGGGGGTACGCAGTATTTT.

Concerning this clonotype: One junction end does not reproduce the germline sequence, and a read error may be involved. This sequence joins TRBV28 and TRBJ2-7, with D possibly matching TRBD1 (6 bases). The CDR3 has 16 amino acids. Germline V gene data show CDR1 as MDHEN and CDR2 as SYDVKM. CDR3 in DNA: TGTGCCAGCAGTTTCTCTTGGGGGCCGGACTCCTACGAGCGGTACTTC. Its translation is CASSFSWGPDSYERYF.

This clonotype was recorded only once. The chain couples TRBV5-5 to TRBJ2-3, with D possibly being TRBD1 (5 bases). The CDR3 spans 16 residues. Trimming left V 4 bases short and J 4 bases short, with 19 bases between. Germline loops: CDR1 SGHKS, CDR2 YYEKEE (reference sequence). The CDR3 region is CASSTHRNSAPDTQYF. The CDR3, as DNA: TGTGCCAGCAGCACCCACAGGAATTCTGCCCCAGATACGCAGTATTTT.